This is a list of T cell receptor beta chains from one sample in a study of identical twins. Each CDR3 protein gets one entry after TCRdb re-called the 5' RACE reads with MiXCR. This repertoire shows 200,000 or so distinct CDR3 sequences, 7.5% found once; its top ten account for less than 2%. This sample was shared with a second study, whose subject was yellow fever vaccine responses in identical twins.

Sequencing was performed on memory (CD45RO+) T cells sorted from blood. These receptors were taken from a woman aged 18-29 years in good health. Each CDR3 is given with its conserved first and last residue. Each record gives: V gene, clone size, J gene, D gene, CDR3 DNA, CDR3 protein. D genes are given only for firm matches. Part of the rows lack a size; the others show once, few, many or a class for expanded clones.

TRBV5-8	NA	TRBJ1-2	NA	TGTGCCAGCAGCTTGTCTCCGACAGTATATGGCTACACCTTC	CASSLSPTVYGYTF
TRBV2	NA	TRBJ2-2	TRBD2	TGTGCCAGCAGTGCGTGGCTAGCGGGAGGGCCCTCCACCGGGGAGCTGTTTTTT	CASSAWLAGGPSTGELFF
TRBV12-3/TRBV12-4	many	TRBJ1-5	NA	TGTGCCAGCACCGTAGGGGGGCCCAATCAGCCCCAGCATTTT	CASTVGGPNQPQHF
TRBV5-4	NA	TRBJ2-3	NA	TGTGCCAGCAGCTTGTCGCCAGGGACCCGCACAGATACGCAGTATTTT	CASSLSPGTRTDTQYF
TRBV3-1	many	TRBJ1-4	NA	TGTGCCAGCAGCCGCCGGGTTGGGGGCGGTAATGAAAAACTGTTTTTT	CASSRRVGGGNEKLFF
TRBV18	NA	TRBJ2-6	TRBD1	TGTGCCAGCTCACCAGGGACAGCGAGCTCTGGGGCCAACGTCCTGACTTTC	CASSPGTASSGANVLTF
TRBV6-6	NA	TRBJ2-1	TRBD2	TGTGCCAGCATAGCGGGAGGAGGTGAGCAGTTCTTC	CASIAGGGEQFF
TRBV7-7	NA	TRBJ2-1	TRBD1	TGTGCTAGCAGCTTAGCCACCGGGACAGGACAGTTCTTC	CASSLATGTGQFF
TRBV3-1	few	TRBJ1-5	NA	TGTGCCAGCAGCCAAGATATGATAGGAGGAGGCAATCAGCCCCAGCATTTT	CASSQDMIGGGNQPQHF
TRBV28	NA	TRBJ2-7	NA	TGTGCCAGCAGTTCCGGTTATCCCTACGAGCAGTACTTC	CASSSGYPYEQYF
TRBV25-1	few	TRBJ2-1	TRBD1	TGTGCCAGCGGCAACAGGGGCTCCTACAATGAGCAGTTCTTC	CASGNRGSYNEQFF
TRBV4-1	few	TRBJ1-5	TRBD1	TGCGCCAGCAGCCAGAGGGGACAGTCCCAGCCCCAGCATTTT	CASSQRGQSQPQHF
TRBV11-2	many	TRBJ1-3	NA	TGTGCCAGCAGCTTAGCAGGAAACACCATATATTTT	CASSLAGNTIYF
TRBV11-1	few	TRBJ1-5	NA	TGTGCCAGCAGCGTGGACATAGATCAGCCCCAGCATTTT	CASSVDIDQPQHF
TRBV12-3/TRBV12-4	NA	TRBJ2-7	NA	TGTGCCAGCAGCGTGAGGACCCGAGGCCACGAGCAGTACTTC	CASSVRTRGHEQYF
TRBV20-1	few	TRBJ2-5	NA	TGCAGTGCTAGAGGTCCTAGATCGCCCCCGGAGACCCAGTACTTC	CSARGPRSPPETQYF
TRBV3-1	few	TRBJ1-3	NA	TGTGCCAGCAGCCAGGCGGGGGCTGGAAACACCATATATTTT	CASSQAGAGNTIYF
TRBV7-2	few	TRBJ2-3	TRBD1	TGTGCCAGCAGCAAGGACAGGGGGCTCACAGATACGCAGTATTTT	CASSKDRGLTDTQYF
TRBV5-1	many	TRBJ2-1	NA	TGCGCCAGCAGGATCGCTTTTGGTGGGGAATCCTACAATGAGCAGTTCTTC	CASRIAFGGESYNEQFF
TRBV12-3/TRBV12-4	many	TRBJ2-5	TRBD2	TGTGCCAGCAGTTCTAGGGGTAGGGGACTAGCGGGGAAAGAGACCCAGTACTTC	CASSSRGRGLAGKETQYF
TRBV7-9	few	TRBJ2-7	NA	TGTGCCAGCAGCTTAGACGTCGACAGGTCCGAGCAGTACTTC	CASSLDVDRSEQYF
TRBV20-1	few	TRBJ2-7	NA	TGCAGTGCCTATGAGGACAGATCCTACGAGCAGTACTTC	CSAYEDRSYEQYF
TRBV12-3/TRBV12-4	many	TRBJ2-3	NA	TGTGCCAGCAGATTACAGAGCGGCGAGGCAGATACGCAGTATTTT	CASRLQSGEADTQYF
TRBV24-1	many	TRBJ2-1	NA	TGTGCCACCAGTGACCGTGACCGGAGCTCCTACAATGAGCAGTTCTTC	CATSDRDRSSYNEQFF
TRBV20-1	few	TRBJ1-2	NA	TGCAGTGCCCCGGTCCCAAACTATGGCTACACCTTC	CSAPVPNYGYTF
TRBV12-3/TRBV12-4	many	TRBJ1-2	NA	TGTGCCAGCAGTTTTGCTTCTTCCCGTTTTGGCTACACCTTC	CASSFASSRFGYTF
TRBV28	NA	TRBJ2-7	TRBD2	TGTGCCAGCAGTTTAGCTAGCGGGAGTCGCGAGCAGTACTTC	CASSLASGSREQYF
TRBV12-3/TRBV12-4	few	TRBJ2-7	NA	TGTGCCAGCAGTTCACTGGGTGGACAGAGCCCCTACGAGCAGTACTTC	CASSSLGGQSPYEQYF
TRBV4-1	many	TRBJ2-5	TRBD2	TGCGCCAGCAGCCAGGTACTAGCGAGCACGTCCCAAGAGACCCAGTACTTC	CASSQVLASTSQETQYF
TRBV4-1	NA	TRBJ2-1	TRBD2	TGCGCCAGCAGCCTGAGTCCTAGCGGGAGGCCCGACAATGAGCAGTTCTTC	CASSLSPSGRPDNEQFF